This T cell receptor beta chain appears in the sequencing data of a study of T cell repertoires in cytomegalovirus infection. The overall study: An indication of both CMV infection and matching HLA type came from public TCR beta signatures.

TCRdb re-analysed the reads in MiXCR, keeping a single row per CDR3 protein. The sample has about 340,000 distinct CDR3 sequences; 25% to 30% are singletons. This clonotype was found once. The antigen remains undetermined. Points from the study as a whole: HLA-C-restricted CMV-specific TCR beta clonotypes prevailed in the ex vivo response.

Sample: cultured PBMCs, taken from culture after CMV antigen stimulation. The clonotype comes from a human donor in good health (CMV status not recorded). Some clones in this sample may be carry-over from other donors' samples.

CDR3 nucleotide sequence: TGCGCCAGCAGTCAATGGGCAGCGGAAGCGACGAACACCGGGGAGCTGTTTTTT. Amino acids: CASSQWAAEATNTGELFF. The chain links TRBV23-1 to TRBJ2-2, with TRBD2 as a possible D gene (5 bases). TRBV23-1 is treated as an ORF (open reading frame) with a function not yet certain. V shed 1 base and J shed 0 bases, with 15 bases lying between them. The CDR3 sequence is 18 residues long.